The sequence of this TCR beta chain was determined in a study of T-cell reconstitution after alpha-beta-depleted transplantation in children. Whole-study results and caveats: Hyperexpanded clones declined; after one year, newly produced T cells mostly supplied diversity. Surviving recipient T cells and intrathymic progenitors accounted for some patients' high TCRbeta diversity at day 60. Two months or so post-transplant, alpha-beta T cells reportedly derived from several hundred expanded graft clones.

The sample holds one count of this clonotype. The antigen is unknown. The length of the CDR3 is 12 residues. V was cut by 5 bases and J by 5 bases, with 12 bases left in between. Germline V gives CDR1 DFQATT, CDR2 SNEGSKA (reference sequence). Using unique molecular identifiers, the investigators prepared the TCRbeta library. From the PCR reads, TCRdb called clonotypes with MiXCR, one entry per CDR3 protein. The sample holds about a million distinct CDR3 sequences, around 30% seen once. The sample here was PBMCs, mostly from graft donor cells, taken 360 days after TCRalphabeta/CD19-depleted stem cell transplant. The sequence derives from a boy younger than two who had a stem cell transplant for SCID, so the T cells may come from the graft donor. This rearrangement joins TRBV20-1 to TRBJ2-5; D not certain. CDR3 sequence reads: CSAGSLGETQYF. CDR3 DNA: TGCAGTGCTGGATCCCTGGGGGAGACCCAGTACTTC.